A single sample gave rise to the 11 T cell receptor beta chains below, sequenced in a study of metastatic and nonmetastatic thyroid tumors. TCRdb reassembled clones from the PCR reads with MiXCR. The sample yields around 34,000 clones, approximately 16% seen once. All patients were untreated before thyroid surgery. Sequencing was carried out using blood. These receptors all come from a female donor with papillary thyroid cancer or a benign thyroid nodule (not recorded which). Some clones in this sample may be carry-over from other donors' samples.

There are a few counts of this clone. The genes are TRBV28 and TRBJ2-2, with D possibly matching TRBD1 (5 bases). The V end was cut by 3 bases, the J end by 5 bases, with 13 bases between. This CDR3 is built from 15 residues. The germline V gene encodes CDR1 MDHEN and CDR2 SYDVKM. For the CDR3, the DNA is TGTGCCAGCAGTTTTTCTGGGGCGGATACCGGGGAGCTGTTTTTT. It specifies CASSFSGADTGELFF.

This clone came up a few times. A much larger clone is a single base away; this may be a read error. The CDR3 here is CASSLSRREDTQYF. The CDR3 DNA reads TGTGCCAGCAGTTTATCGAGGCGGGAAGATACGCAGTATTTT. The gene calls are TRBV27 and TRBJ2-3; TRBD2 is a possible D gene (6 bases). Trimming stripped 0 bases from V and 5 bases from J, with 9 bases between. There are 14 residues in the CDR3. Germline CDR1 reads MNHEY; CDR2 reads SMNVEV (reference sequence).

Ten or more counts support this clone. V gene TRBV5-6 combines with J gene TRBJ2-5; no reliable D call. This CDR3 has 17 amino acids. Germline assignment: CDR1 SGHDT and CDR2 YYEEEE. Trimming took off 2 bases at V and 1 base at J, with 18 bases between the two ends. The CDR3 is CASSLKGQARLQETQYF. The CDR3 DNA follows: TGTGCCAGCAGCTTAAAAGGGCAAGCGCGTCTCCAAGAGACCCAGTACTTC.

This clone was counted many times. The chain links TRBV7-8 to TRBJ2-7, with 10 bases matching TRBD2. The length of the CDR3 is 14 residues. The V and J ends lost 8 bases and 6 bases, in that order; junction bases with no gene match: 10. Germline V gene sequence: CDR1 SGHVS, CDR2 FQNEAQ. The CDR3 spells CASCGLAGESEQYF. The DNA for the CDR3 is TGTGCCAGCTGCGGGCTAGCGGGAGAATCCGAGCAGTACTTC. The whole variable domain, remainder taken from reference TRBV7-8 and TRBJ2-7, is GAGVSQSPRYKVAKRGQDVALRCDPISGHVSLFWYQQALGQGPEFLTYFQNEAQLDKSGLPSDRFFAERPEGSVSTLKIQRTQQEDSAVYLCASCGLAGESEQYFGPGTRLTVT.

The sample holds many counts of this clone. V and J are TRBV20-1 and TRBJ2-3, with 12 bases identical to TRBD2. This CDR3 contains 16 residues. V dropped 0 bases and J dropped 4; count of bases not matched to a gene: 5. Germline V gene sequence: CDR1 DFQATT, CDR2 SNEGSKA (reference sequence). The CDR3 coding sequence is TGCAGTGCTAGAGAGTGGACTAGCGGGATAGCAGATACGCAGTATTTT. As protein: CSAREWTSGIADTQYF.

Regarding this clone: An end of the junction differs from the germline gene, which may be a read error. CDR3 amino acids: CVSSELGTSYEQYF. The DNA of the CDR3 is TGTGTCAGCAGTGAACTTGGTACTAGCTACGAGCAGTACTTC. The chain combines TRBV6-1 with TRBJ2-7; weak D call: TRBD2 (5 bases). The CDR3 runs to 14 residues. Germline-derived CDR1 and CDR2 are MNHNS and SASEGT.

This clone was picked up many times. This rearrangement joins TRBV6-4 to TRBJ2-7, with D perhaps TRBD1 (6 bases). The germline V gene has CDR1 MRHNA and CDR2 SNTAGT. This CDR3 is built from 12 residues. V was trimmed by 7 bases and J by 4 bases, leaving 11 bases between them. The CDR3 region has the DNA TGTGCCAGCACAGGGGATAAGTACGAGCAGTACTTC. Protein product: CASTGDKYEQYF.

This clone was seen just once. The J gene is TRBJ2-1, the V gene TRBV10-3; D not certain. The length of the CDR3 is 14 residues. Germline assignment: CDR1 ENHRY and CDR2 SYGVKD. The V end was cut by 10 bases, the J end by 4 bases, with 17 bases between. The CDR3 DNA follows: TGTGCCAGCAATGTAGTCAACTCATACAATGAGCAGTTCTTC. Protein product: CASNVVNSYNEQFF.

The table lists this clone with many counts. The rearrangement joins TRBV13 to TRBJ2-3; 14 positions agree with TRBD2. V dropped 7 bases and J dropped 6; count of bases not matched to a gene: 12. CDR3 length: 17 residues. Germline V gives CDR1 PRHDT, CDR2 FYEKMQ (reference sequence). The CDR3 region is CASKAEGLAGDPDTQYF. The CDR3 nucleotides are TGTGCCAGCAAGGCCGAGGGACTAGCGGGAGATCCCGATACGCAGTATTTT.

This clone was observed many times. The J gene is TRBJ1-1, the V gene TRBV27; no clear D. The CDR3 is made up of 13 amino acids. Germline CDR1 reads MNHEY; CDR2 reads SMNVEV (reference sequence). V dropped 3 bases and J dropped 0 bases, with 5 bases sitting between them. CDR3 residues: CASSFLMNTEAFF. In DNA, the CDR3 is TGTGCCAGCAGTTTCTTAATGAACACTGAAGCTTTCTTT.

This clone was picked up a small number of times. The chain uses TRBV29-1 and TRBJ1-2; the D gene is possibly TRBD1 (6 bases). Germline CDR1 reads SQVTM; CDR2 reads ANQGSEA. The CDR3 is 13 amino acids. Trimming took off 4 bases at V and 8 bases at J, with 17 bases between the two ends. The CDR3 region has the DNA TGCAGCGTTGGCCCCACAGGGCGTTGCGGCTACACCTTC. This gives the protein CSVGPTGRCGYTF. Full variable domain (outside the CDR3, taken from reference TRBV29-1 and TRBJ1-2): SAVISQKPSRDICQRGTSLTIQCQVDSQVTMMFWYRQQPGQSLTLIATANQGSEATYESGFVIDKFPISRPNLTFSTLTVSNMSPEDSSIYLCSVGPTGRCGYTFGSGTRLTVV.